This T cell receptor (beta chain) appears in the sequencing data of a study of high-grade serous ovarian cancer treatment subgroups. Findings of the study overall: TCR clonal relatedness correlated positively with neoantigen level. Bulk tumor TCR sequencing gave no spatial information.

Profiled with immunoSEQ multiplex PCR; TCRdb holds only in-frame clones, not every one. Here the sample spans 4,700 or so clones, approximately 69% being singletons. Tumor samples were taken before definitive surgery or chemotherapy. Concerning this clone: Antigen specificity is unknown.

The length of the CDR3 is 13 residues. Germline CDR1 and CDR2: LNHDA and SQIVND (reference sequence). The ends were cut back, 3 bases at V and 8 bases at J, with 10 bases in the middle. The sample comprised tumor tissue. The sequence was collected from a human donor with high-grade serous ovarian cancer. The chain has TRBV19 and TRBJ1-4; D remains unclear. CDR3 coding DNA: TGTGCCAGTAGTATGCAGAGGGTGGAAAAACTGTTTTTT. This sequence encodes CASSMQRVEKLFF.